This TCR beta chain was retrieved from a study of shared clonotypes between healthy human individuals. As concerns this clone: As yet, its antigen is unknown.

Donors were healthy HIV-negative adults without recent acute infections or vaccinations. Study-wide findings and caveats: Estimated clonotype richness was generally higher in naive than memory subsets.

The CDR3 is 12 residues long. In germline, CDR1 is SGDLS, CDR2 YYNGEE. V was clipped by 5 bases and J by 10 bases; unmatched bases: 3. Sequencing used immunoSEQ multiplex PCR; TCRdb keeps in-frame clones, though not all of them. Of about 2.4 million clones in the sample, about 92% were seen once. The gene calls are TRBV9 and TRBJ1-6, with 7 bases matching TRBD1. Sequencing used naive CD4+ T cells sorted from blood. Subset indicated: CD45RA+ positively selected. The TCR was taken from a man aged 18 to 30 in good health. The CDR3 region has the DNA TGTGCCAGCAGTGGAGGGGGCTCACCCCTCCACTTT. Protein product: CASSGGGSPLHF.